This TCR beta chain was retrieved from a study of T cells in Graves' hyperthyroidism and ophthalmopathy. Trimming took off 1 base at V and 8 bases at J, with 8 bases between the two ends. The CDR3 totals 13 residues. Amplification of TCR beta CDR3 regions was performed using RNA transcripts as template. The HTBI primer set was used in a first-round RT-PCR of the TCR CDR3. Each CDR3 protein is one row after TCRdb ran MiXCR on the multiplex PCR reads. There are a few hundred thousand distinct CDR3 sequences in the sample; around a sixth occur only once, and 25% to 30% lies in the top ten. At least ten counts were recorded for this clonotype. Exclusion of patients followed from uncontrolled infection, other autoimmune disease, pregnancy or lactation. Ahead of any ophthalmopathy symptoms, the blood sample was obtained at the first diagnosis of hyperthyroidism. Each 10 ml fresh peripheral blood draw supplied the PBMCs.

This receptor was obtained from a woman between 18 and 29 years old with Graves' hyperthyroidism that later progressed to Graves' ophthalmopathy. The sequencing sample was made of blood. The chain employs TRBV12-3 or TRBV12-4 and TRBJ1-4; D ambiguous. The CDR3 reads CASSLGEKEKLFF. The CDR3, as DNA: TGTGCCAGCAGTTTAGGGGAGAAGGAAAAACTGTTTTTT.